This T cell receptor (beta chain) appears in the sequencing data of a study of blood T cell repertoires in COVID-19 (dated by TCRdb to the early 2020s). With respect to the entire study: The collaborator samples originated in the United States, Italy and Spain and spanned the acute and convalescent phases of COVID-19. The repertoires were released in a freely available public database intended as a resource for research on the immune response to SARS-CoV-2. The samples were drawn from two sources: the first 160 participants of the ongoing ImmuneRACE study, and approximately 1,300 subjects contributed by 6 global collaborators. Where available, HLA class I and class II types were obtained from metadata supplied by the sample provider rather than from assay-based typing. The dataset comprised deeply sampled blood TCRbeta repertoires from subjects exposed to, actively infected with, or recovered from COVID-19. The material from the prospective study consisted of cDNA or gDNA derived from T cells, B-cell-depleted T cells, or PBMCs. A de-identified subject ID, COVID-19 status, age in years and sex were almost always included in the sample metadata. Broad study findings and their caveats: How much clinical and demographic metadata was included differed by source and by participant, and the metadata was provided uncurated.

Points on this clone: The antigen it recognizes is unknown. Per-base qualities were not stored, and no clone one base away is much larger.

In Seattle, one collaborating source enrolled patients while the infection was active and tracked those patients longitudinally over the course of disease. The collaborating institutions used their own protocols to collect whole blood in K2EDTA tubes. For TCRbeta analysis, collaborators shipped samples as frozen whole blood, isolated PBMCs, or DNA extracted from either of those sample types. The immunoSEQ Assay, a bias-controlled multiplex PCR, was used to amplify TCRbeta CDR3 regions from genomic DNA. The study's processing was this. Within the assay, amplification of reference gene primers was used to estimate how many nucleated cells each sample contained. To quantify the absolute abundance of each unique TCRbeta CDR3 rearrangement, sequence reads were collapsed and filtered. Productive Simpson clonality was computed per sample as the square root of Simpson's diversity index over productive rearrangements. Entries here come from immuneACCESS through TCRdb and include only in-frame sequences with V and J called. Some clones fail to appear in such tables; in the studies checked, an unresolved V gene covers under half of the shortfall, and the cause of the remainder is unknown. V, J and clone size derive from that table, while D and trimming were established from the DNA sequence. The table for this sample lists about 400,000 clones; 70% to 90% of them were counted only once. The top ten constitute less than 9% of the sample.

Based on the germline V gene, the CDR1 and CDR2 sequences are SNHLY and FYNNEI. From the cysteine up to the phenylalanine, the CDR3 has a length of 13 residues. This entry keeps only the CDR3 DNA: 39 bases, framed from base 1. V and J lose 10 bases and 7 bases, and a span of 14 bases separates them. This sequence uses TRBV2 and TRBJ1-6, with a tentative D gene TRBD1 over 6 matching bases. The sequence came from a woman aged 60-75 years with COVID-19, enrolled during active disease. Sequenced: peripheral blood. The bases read TGTGCCATTCAGGGACAAGTAAATTCACCCCTCCACTTT. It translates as CAIQGQVNSPLHF.